This T cell receptor (beta chain) appears in the sequencing data of a study of T cells in Graves' hyperthyroidism and ophthalmopathy. Amplified TCR beta CDR3 regions came from RNA transcripts. Carried out on the TCR CDR3, a first-round RT-PCR used the HTBI primer set. TCRdb re-derived calls from the multiplex PCR reads in MiXCR, one entry per CDR3 protein. The sample holds roughly 300,000 distinct CDR3 sequences; about 15% are singletons and the top ten take 20% to 25%. Regarding this clonotype: The antigen is undetermined.

Overall study results and limits: Onset of ophthalmopathy came a median around 6.2 months after the model predicted it.

The CDR3 has 12 residues. The ends were cut back, 4 bases at V and 7 bases at J, with 9 bases in the middle. In germline, CDR1 is SGHNT, CDR2 YYREEE (reference sequence). The genes are TRBV5-4 and TRBJ2-1, with D perhaps given as TRBD1 or TRBD2 (5 bases each). This sequence was found in a woman in her twenties or thirties with Graves' hyperthyroidism. Sequencing was performed on blood. The chain's CDR3 is CASSRGGNEQFF. The CDR3 DNA is TGTGCCAGCAGCAGGGGCGGGAATGAGCAGTTCTTC. Complete variable domain (other parts from reference TRBV5-4 and TRBJ2-1): ETGVTQSPTHLIKTRGQQVTLRCSSQSGHNTVSWYQQALGQGPQFIFQYYREEENGRGNFPPRFSGLQFPNYSSELNVNALELDDSALYLCASSRGGNEQFFGPGTRLTVL.